Listed here are 9 T cell receptor beta chains from one sample, sequenced in a study of OX40 agonist ivuxolimab in advanced cancers. Receptor libraries were prepared by the immunoSEQ multiplex PCR assay. The source is immuneACCESS, and TCRdb retained only in-frame sequences with V and J called. Part of the clones is not carried over; for the studies checked, unresolved V genes explain less than half of this, and the remainder is unexplained. Within this sample are tens of thousands of clones, with 93% of them counted one time only. Approximately 18% of the sample rests with the top ten. The input for sequencing was CD4+ or CD8+ T cells sorted from blood, taken in a trial of the OX40 agonist ivuxolimab. These receptors were taken from an adult with an advanced solid tumor such as melanoma, head and neck, liver or kidney cancer.

The DNA of the CDR3 is TGTGCCAGCAGCCCCTCGGGGGGAAGCAATCAGCCCCAGCATTTT. It translates to CASSPSGGSNQPQHF. The chain joins TRBV9 to TRBJ1-5, with D perhaps TRBD1 (5 bases). Germline V gives CDR1 SGDLS, CDR2 YYNGEE. V was pared by 4 bases and J by 1 base, with 12 bases between. The CDR3 extends over 15 amino acids.

This chain connects TRBV9 to TRBJ2-1; 11 bases are shared with TRBD2. CDR1 and CDR2 from the germline V gene are SGDLS and YYNGEE. V dropped 4 bases and J dropped 5; count of bases not matched to a gene: 5. The CDR3 is 15 residues long. CDR3 amino acids: CASSPSGRSDNEQFF. CDR3 nucleotides: TGTGCCAGCAGCCCTAGCGGGAGGTCAGACAATGAGCAGTTCTTC.

The V and J genes are TRBV2 and TRBJ2-1; D is ambiguous. Germline loops: CDR1 SNHLY, CDR2 FYNNEI. V was shortened by 2 bases and J by 5 bases, with 22 bases between the two germline ends. The CDR3 loop spans 18 amino acids. CDR3 sequence (DNA): TGTGCCAGCAGTGAATCGTATACAGATGCAATTAAAGACAATGAGCAGTTCTTC. Translation: CASSESYTDAIKDNEQFF.

The chain employs TRBV19 and TRBJ1-1; D possibly corresponds to TRBD1 (6 bases). The CDR3 loop spans 14 amino acids. In germline, CDR1 is LNHDA, CDR2 SQIVND (reference sequence). Trimming took 0 bases from V and 6 from J, leaving 11 bases between them. This chain's CDR3 is CASSIDRGGAEAFF. The CDR3 DNA follows: TGTGCCAGTAGTATAGATAGAGGGGGTGCTGAAGCTTTCTTT.

The count of this clone is one. The chain uses TRBV9 and TRBJ2-7; 7 positions match TRBD1. CDR3 length equals 14 residues. J gave up 3 bases and V 3 bases, and 6 bases lay outside the gene matches. Germline assignment: CDR1 SGDLS and CDR2 YYNGEE. CDR3 DNA sequence: TGTGCCAGCAGCGAGGGGACAGAGATCTACGAGCAGTACTTC. Residues: CASSEGTEIYEQYF. The full variable domain, its missing parts supplied by reference TRBV9 and TRBJ2-7, is DSGVTQTPKHLITATGQRVTLRCSPRSGDLSVYWYQQSLDQGLQFLIQYYNGEERAKGNILERFSAQQFPDLHSELNLSSLELGDSALYFCASSEGTEIYEQYFGPGTRLTVT.

The J gene is TRBJ2-2, the V gene TRBV11-2; 8 bases are a match to TRBD2. Losses at the gene ends were 8 bases for V and 9 bases for J; bases not matched to a gene: 17. CDR1 SGHAT and CDR2 FQNNGV come from the germline V gene. The CDR3 loop spans 16 amino acids. This CDR3 is CASGLSTSGINRELFF. For the CDR3, the DNA is TGTGCCAGCGGCCTCTCAACTAGCGGAATTAACCGGGAGCTGTTTTTT.

CDR3 sequence reads: CAWSSPGQGVYEQYF. CDR3 in DNA: TGTGCCTGGAGTTCCCCAGGACAGGGGGTTTACGAGCAGTACTTC. The chain uses TRBV30 and TRBJ2-7; 10 bases map to TRBD1. The trim removed 2 bases at V and 4 bases at J, leaving 8 bases unmatched. Germline V gene data show CDR1 as GTSNPN and CDR2 as SVGIG (reference sequence). The CDR3 runs 15 residues.

The chain employs TRBV21-1 and TRBJ2-7. TRBV21-1 represents a pseudogene. CDR3 size: 17 residues. The CDR3 DNA reads TGTGCCAGCAGCAAATGGGGTCAGGGGCGCGGGGCCGGCGAGCAGTACTTC. Translation gives CASSKWGQGRGAGEQYF.

The chain employs TRBV27 and TRBJ2-7; D uncertain. V shed 6 bases and J shed 5 bases, with 20 bases lying between them. The length of the CDR3 is 15 residues. CDR1 and CDR2 from the germline V gene are MNHEY and SMNVEV (reference sequence). The CDR3: CASRPLPDAANEQYF. CDR3 in DNA: TGTGCCAGCAGGCCGCTTCCAGACGCAGCGAACGAGCAGTACTTC.